The 12 T cell receptor beta chains below come from one sample, sequenced in a study of regulatory T cells in long-lasting Graves disease (dated by TCRdb to about 2021). The time point label, as the study defines it: persistent/refractory GD, antithyroid drugs over 5 years with positive TRAb. RNA was extracted from PBMCs in TRIzol for both TCR sequencing and RNA sequencing. The library was built by means of multiplex PCR. The instrument given in TCRdb is Illumina HiSeq 4000. To build TCR beta libraries, CDR3 regions were amplified by Arm-PCR using iRepertoire HTBI primers. TCRdb trimmed the raw reads at Q25, called clones with MiXCR and kept productive beta chains. Entries that share a CDR3 protein sequence are merged under the most common genes and DNA. This sample gives roughly 450,000 distinct CDR3 sequences in total; less than 25% of them show up just once. The ten most abundant clones make up over 7.5% of the sample.

Sequenced material: peripheral blood mononuclear cells (PBMCs), taken when the disease was refractory, from a patient treated with antithyroid drugs. The receptors originated from a female donor with Graves disease.

The table lists this clonotype with many counts. The chain employs TRBV6-1 and TRBJ1-4, with a tentative D call TRBD1 (6 bases). The germline CDR1 and CDR2 sequences are MNHNS and SASEGT. Trimming took off 7 bases at V and 5 bases at J, with 8 bases between the two ends. The CDR3 is 12 amino acids. The CDR3 is CASKGENEKLFF. CDR3 bases: TGTGCCAGCAAGGGGGAGAATGAAAAACTGTTTTTT.

In its sample, this clonotype was seen many times. The V and J genes are TRBV11-2 and TRBJ1-2; TRBD1 matches at 8 bases. Germline CDR1 and CDR2: SGHAT and FQNNGV. The trim removed 5 bases at V and 0 bases at J, leaving 20 bases unmatched. The CDR3 totals 20 residues. CDR3 in amino acids: CASSPRGGTGRRLSNYGYTF. DNA for the CDR3: TGTGCCAGCAGCCCAAGGGGAGGGACAGGAAGAAGACTTTCTAACTATGGCTACACCTTC.

This clonotype is a singleton in its sample. The V and J genes are TRBV4-2 and TRBJ2-7; the match to TRBD2 covers 8 bases. Per the germline V gene, CDR1 is LGHNA and CDR2 is YNFKEQ. Unmatched junction bases numbered 6, after V lost 3 bases and J lost 2 bases. This CDR3 comprises 15 residues. The CDR3 DNA follows: TGTGCCAGCAGCCACACCAGCGGGAGTACCTACGAGCAGTACTTC. Translated: CASSHTSGSTYEQYF.

The rearrangement joins TRBV19 to TRBJ1-5, with TRBD1 as a possible D gene (5 bases). The CDR3 loop spans 15 amino acids. V was clipped by 1 base and J by 0 bases, with 7 bases between them. CDR1 and CDR2 (germline): LNHDA, SQIVND (reference sequence). CDR3 residues: CASSIGGTSNQPQHF. In nucleotides, the CDR3 is TGTGCCAGTAGTATAGGGGGGACTAGCAATCAGCCCCAGCATTTT.

This clonotype was counted at least ten times. This chain connects TRBV7-9 to TRBJ2-5, with 8 positions matching TRBD1. Germline CDR1 is SEHNR and CDR2 is FQNEAQ (reference sequence). Trimming took 6 bases from V and 3 from J; bases not matched to a gene: 12. The CDR3 runs to 16 residues. The CDR3 is CASRSKPRTGKETQYF. CDR3 nucleotide sequence: TGTGCCAGCAGATCCAAGCCACGGACAGGGAAAGAGACCCAGTACTTC.

The chain uses TRBV20-1 and TRBJ1-2, with 9 nucleotides matching TRBD1. The germline CDR1 and CDR2 sequences are DFQATT and SNEGSKA (reference sequence). V trimming: 6 bases; J trimming: 4 bases; junction bases outside the gene matches: 9. The CDR3 covers 14 residues. CDR3 loop: CSAAGQGAVYGYTF. CDR3 coding DNA: TGCAGTGCAGCGGGACAGGGCGCCGTCTATGGCTACACCTTC.

This clonotype was counted between two and nine times. This sequence joins TRBV19 and TRBJ1-5, with D perhaps matching TRBD1 (5 bases). Germline CDR1 reads LNHDA; CDR2 reads SQIVND (reference sequence). This CDR3 spans 15 amino acids. The ends were cut back, 3 bases at V and 4 bases at J, with 13 bases in the middle. CDR3 protein: CASSILGRTNQPQHF. CDR3 DNA: TGTGCCAGTAGTATCCTGGGACGGACAAATCAGCCCCAGCATTTT.

The rearrangement uses TRBV10-3 and TRBJ1-5, with D unclear. CDR1 and CDR2 (germline): ENHRY, SYGVKD. This CDR3 comprises 14 residues. The ends were cut back, 2 bases at V and 7 bases at J, with 12 bases in the middle. CDR3 loop: CAISEPPARQPQHF. The CDR3 DNA reads as TGTGCCATCAGTGAGCCCCCCGCAAGGCAGCCCCAGCATTTT.

V gene TRBV12-3 or TRBV12-4 combines with J gene TRBJ1-2; tentative D call: TRBD1 (6 bases). Between the trimmed V and J ends, which lost 7 bases and 8 bases, there was a span of 14 bases. The CDR3 is made up of 12 amino acids. The CDR3 coding sequence is TGTGCCAGCACCTTGACAGACAGGGGCTACACCTTC. Translated: CASTLTDRGYTF.

This clonotype was recorded a few times. The chain couples TRBV6-1 to TRBJ1-1; possibly TRBD1 for D (5 bases). V was clipped by 0 bases and J by 10 bases, with 15 bases between them. Germline CDR1 MNHNS, CDR2 SASEGT. The CDR3 is 14 amino acids. The CDR3 protein is CASSEAFNSGPAFF. As DNA, the CDR3 is TGTGCCAGCAGTGAAGCCTTCAACTCGGGGCCAGCTTTCTTT.

This clonotype turned up a few times. This rearrangement joins TRBV20-1 to TRBJ1-5, with a weak D call TRBD1 (5 bases). V gave up 3 bases and J gave up 0 bases, with 9 bases separating them. CDR3 length equals 14 residues. CDR1 is DFQATT and CDR2 is SNEGSKA in the germline V gene (reference sequence). In nucleotides, the CDR3 is TGCAGTGCTAGTAGGGACCTTAGCAATCAGCCCCAGCATTTT. Translating gives CSASRDLSNQPQHF.

This clonotype was observed many times. This chain joins TRBV6-5 and TRBJ2-7; 9 bases are a match to TRBD2. The CDR3 has 15 residues. Losses at the gene ends were 0 bases for V and 5 bases for J; bases not matched to a gene: 5. In germline, CDR1 is MNHEY, CDR2 SVGAGI. The DNA of the CDR3 is TGTGCCAGCAGTTACTCTAGCGGGAGTAGCCACGAGCAGTACTTC. This codes for CASSYSSGSSHEQYF.